These T cell receptor beta chains were read from a single sample in a study of cytomegalovirus exposure and HLA in healthy donors. The table came from immunoSEQ multiplex PCR; TCRdb's copy has only in-frame clones and leaves some out. The sample lists under 250,000 clones; about 83% were seen once. The sample was PBMCs. Receptor source: a man younger than 35 in good health and CMV-seronegative. Each CDR3 is given without its conserved first and last residue. A D gene is named only where the DNA matches it firmly.

d_gene	j_gene	v_gene	CDR3aa
-	TRBJ2-1	TRBV5-4	ASSLLANNEQF
-	TRBJ2-6	TRBV10-3	AISGQFSSGANVLT
TRBD1	TRBJ2-7	TRBV30	AWSSGTGYYEQY
TRBD1	TRBJ2-7	TRBV4-3	ASSRKIPGQGSYEQY
TRBD1	TRBJ2-3	TRBV5-6	ASSLSQGAFTDTQY
-	TRBJ1-4	TRBV19	ATGNNEKLF
TRBD1	TRBJ2-3	TRBV5-1	ASSLGQGQGDTQY
-	TRBJ2-7	TRBV7-9	ASSLGGPYEQY
TRBD2	TRBJ2-2	TRBV4-2	ASSQSVAGGPNGELF
TRBD2	TRBJ2-7	TRBV28	ASTGGTGTSNFEQY
TRBD1	TRBJ2-2	TRBV6-4	AKNEDRDTKNTGELF
-	TRBJ2-2	TRBV5-4	ASSLPGLTGELF
TRBD2	TRBJ2-5	TRBV6-5	ASTGLAGGMETQY
-	TRBJ2-7	TRBV10-3	AISDRREGYEQY
TRBD1	TRBJ2-7	TRBV9	ASSPDRGRYEQY
TRBD1	TRBJ1-2	TRBV5-6	ASSLPQTGGAGYT
TRBD1	TRBJ2-1	TRBV7-2	ASSTRDRVYNEQF
TRBD2	TRBJ2-1	TRBV28	ASTLKAGRYREQF
TRBD1	TRBJ1-1	TRBV2	ASLGQGETF
TRBD1	TRBJ2-7	TRBV28	ASSLQGRLLHEQY
TRBD2	TRBJ2-1	TRBV7-2	ASSFALAPGQF
-	TRBJ1-6	TRBV9	ASSVEGQRNSPLH
TRBD2	TRBJ2-3	TRBV4-3	ASSPQREGDTQY
TRBD1	TRBJ2-1	TRBV4-2	ASLLGQGAENEQF